Here is one TCR beta chain with its context. This CDR3 has 17 amino acids. Germline V lookup: CDR1 SGHTA, CDR2 FQGNSA. V lost 5 bases and J lost 4; bases outside the gene matches: 12. The data are from a study of blood T cell repertoires in COVID-19. Study as a whole: Whether acute or convalescent, the COVID-19 samples came from the United States, Italy and Spain. PBMCs, B-cell-depleted T cells, or T cells were the source of the cDNA or gDNA that made up the material.

In the original workflow: Amplification of reference gene primers was used by the study to estimate nucleated cell counts. Profiling relied on immunoSEQ multiplex PCR, and the TCRdb table lists in-frame clones only, not all of them. The V and J calls and the clone size are those of that table, but D and trimming were determined from the DNA. The sample records roughly 74,000 clones, approximately 85% being singletons. This TCR derives from a man aged 65 to 79 with acute or convalescent COVID-19. The specimen was peripheral blood. The chain has TRBV7-2 and TRBJ2-2; 8 nucleotides align to TRBD1. This CDR3 is CASSLRTGISGTGELFF. The DNA for the CDR3 is TGTGCCAGCAGCCTTAGGACAGGGATTTCGGGCACCGGGGAGCTGTTTTTT.